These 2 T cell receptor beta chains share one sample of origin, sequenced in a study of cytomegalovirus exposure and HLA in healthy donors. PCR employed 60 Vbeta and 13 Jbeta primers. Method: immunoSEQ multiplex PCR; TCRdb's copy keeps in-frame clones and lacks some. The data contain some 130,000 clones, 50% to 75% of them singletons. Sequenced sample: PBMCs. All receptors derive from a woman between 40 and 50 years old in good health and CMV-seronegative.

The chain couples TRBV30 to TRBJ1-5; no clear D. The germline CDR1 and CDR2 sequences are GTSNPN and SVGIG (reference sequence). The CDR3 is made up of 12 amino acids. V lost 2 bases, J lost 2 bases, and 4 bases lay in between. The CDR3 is CAWSSRNQPQHF. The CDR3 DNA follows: TGTGCCTGGAGTAGCCGCAATCAGCCCCAGCATTTT. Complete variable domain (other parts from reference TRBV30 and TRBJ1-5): SQTIHQWPATLVQPVGSPLSLECTVEGTSNPNLYWYRQAAGRGLQLLFYSVGIGQISSEVPQNLSASRPQDRQFILSSKKLLLSDSGFYLCAWSSRNQPQHFGDGTRLSIL.

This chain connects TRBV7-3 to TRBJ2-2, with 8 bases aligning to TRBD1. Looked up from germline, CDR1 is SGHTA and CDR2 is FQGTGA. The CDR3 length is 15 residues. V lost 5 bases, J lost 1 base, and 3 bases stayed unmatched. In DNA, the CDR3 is TGTGCCAGCAGCGTAGGACAGGGGAACACCGGGGAGCTGTTTTTT. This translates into CASSVGQGNTGELFF.